The next 10 T cell receptor beta chains were all read from a single sample in a study of shared clonotypes between healthy human individuals. Data came from immunoSEQ multiplex PCR; TCRdb stores just in-frame clones and leaves some out. This sample yields about 600,000 clones, of which around 97% are seen a single time; 0.055% to 0.07% belongs to the top ten. The sequencing sample was made of naive CD4+ T cells sorted from blood. Subset here: CD45RA+ positively selected. Receptor source: a woman aged 25 to 39 in good health.

The V call is TRBV5-1, the J call TRBJ2-2, with 8 bases matching TRBD2. Germline V gene sequence: CDR1 SGHRS, CDR2 YFSETQ. The length of the CDR3 is 15 residues. The junction had 10 bases not matched to a gene; V was cut back by 6 bases and J by 6 bases. The CDR3 DNA reads as TGCGCCAGCACGGGCGATAGCGGGAAGGCCGGGGAGCTGTTTTTT. This sequence encodes CASTGDSGKAGELFF.

The DNA of the CDR3 is TGTGCCAGCAGCTTGGCAGCGGGCGAGCAGTACTTC. The encoded protein is CASSLAAGEQYF. The rearrangement joins TRBV7-9 to TRBJ2-7; D may be TRBD2 (6 bases). Germline V gives CDR1 SEHNR, CDR2 FQNEAQ (reference sequence). Trimming shortened V by 3 bases and J by 6 bases, and 9 bases separated the two germline ends. This CDR3 is 12 amino acids long. Full variable domain (missing parts from reference TRBV7-9 and TRBJ2-7): DTGVSQNPRHKITKRGQNVTFRCDPISEHNRLYWYRQTLGQGPEFLTYFQNEAQLEKSRLLSDRFSAERPKGSFSTLEIQRTEQGDSAMYLCASSLAAGEQYFGPGTRLTVT.

This chain uses TRBV7-9 with TRBJ2-1; the match to TRBD2 covers 10 bases. Losses at the gene ends were 5 bases for V and 9 bases for J; bases not matched to a gene: 10. This CDR3 region has 15 residues. CDR1 and CDR2 from the germline V gene are SEHNR and FQNEAQ (reference sequence). CDR3 in amino acids: CASSPSSGRFGEQFF. DNA for the CDR3: TGTGCCAGCAGCCCCTCTAGCGGGAGATTCGGTGAGCAGTTCTTC.

The chain has TRBV5-1 and TRBJ2-4; D is unclear. The CDR3 runs 17 residues. In germline, CDR1 is SGHRS, CDR2 YFSETQ. Trimming shortened V by 0 bases and J by 0 bases, and 13 bases separated the two germline ends. The CDR3 nucleotides read TGCGCCAGCAGCTTGGGGTACGAGCCCATAGCCAAAAACATTCAGTACTTC. Protein product: CASSLGYEPIAKNIQYF.

The count of this clone is one. This chain uses TRBV14 with TRBJ2-7; D is unresolved. V was clipped by 0 bases and J by 4 bases, with 16 bases between them. The CDR3 loop spans 16 amino acids. Germline CDR1 is SGHDN and CDR2 is FVKESK. This CDR3 is CASSQDRVRSSYEQYF. The CDR3 bases are TGTGCCAGCAGCCAAGATAGAGTCAGGTCGTCATACGAGCAGTACTTC.

This sequence joins TRBV27 and TRBJ2-1, with 8 bases aligning to TRBD1. The CDR3 has 14 amino acids. J gave up 4 bases and V 6 bases, and 5 bases lay outside the gene matches. Germline V gives CDR1 MNHEY, CDR2 SMNVEV (reference sequence). The CDR3 bases are TGTGCCAGCAGAGGACAGGGTCGGTACAATGAGCAGTTCTTC. Protein product: CASRGQGRYNEQFF.

This chain connects TRBV6-1 to TRBJ1-2; tentatively, D is TRBD1 (6 bases). This CDR3 is built from 17 residues. V dropped 2 bases and J dropped 4 bases, with 20 bases sitting between them. CDR1 and CDR2 from the germline V gene are MNHNS and SASEGT. CDR3 bases: TGTGCCAGCAGTGAAAAACTCTTCAGGGGCAGGAGCTATGGCTACACCTTC. Translated: CASSEKLFRGRSYGYTF.

The chain recombines TRBV11-3 with TRBJ2-2; D remains unclear. This CDR3 contains 15 residues. Trimming took off 3 bases at V and 0 bases at J, with 8 bases between the two ends. Germline loops: CDR1 SGHNT, CDR2 YENEEA. The CDR3 DNA follows: TGTGCCAGCAGCTTGGGCCAGTCGAACACCGGGGAGCTGTTTTTT. Translation gives CASSLGQSNTGELFF.

The genes are TRBV20-1 and TRBJ2-1; 10 bases map to TRBD2. The CDR3 loop spans 10 amino acids. V lost 6 bases and J lost 12; bases outside the gene matches: 2. Germline V CDR1 and CDR2: DFQATT, SNEGSKA (reference sequence). For the CDR3, the DNA is TGCAGTGCCGAGCGGGAGGGGCAGTTCTTC. Encoded protein: CSAEREGQFF.

The rearrangement uses TRBV18 and TRBJ1-1; TRBD1 matches 7 bases. J gave up 3 bases and V 1 base, and 2 bases lay outside the gene matches. The CDR3 is 14 amino acids. Germline CDR1 is KGHSH and CDR2 is LQKENI. The CDR3, as DNA: TGTGCCAGCTCACCACGAACAGGGGACACTGAAGCTTTCTTT. This gives the protein CASSPRTGDTEAFF.